Only a few counts were recorded for the clone carrying this TCR beta chain. Using immunoSEQ multiplex PCR, the repertoire was profiled, and TCRdb retains in-frame clones only, with some absent. There are 40,000 to 50,000 clones in the sample; 73% occur only once, and roughly 4% lies in the top ten. This entry comes from a study of radiotherapy plus CTLA-4 blockade in lung cancer. This CDR3 comprises 18 residues. J was trimmed by 3 bases and V by 1 base; bases with no gene match: 10. The germline V gene has CDR1 LGHNA and CDR2 YNFKEQ. This chain links TRBV4-2 with TRBJ1-3, with TRBD1 matching 9 bases. Sequenced material: peripheral blood, taken from a patient treated with radiotherapy plus ipilimumab. This TCR came from a human donor with non-small cell lung cancer who had a complete response to radiotherapy plus ipilimumab. The CDR3 nucleotides are TGTGCCAGCAGCCAAGGATTGCGGACAGGGGTGATTGGAAACACCATATATTTT. Amino acid sequence: CASSQGLRTGVIGNTIYF.